The clone carrying this T cell receptor (beta chain) was picked up a small number of times. No antigen is known for it. Via MiXCR, TCRdb re-called the 5' RACE reads, giving one row per CDR3 protein. The sample has about 530,000 distinct CDR3 sequences, over 12% seen once. These data come from a study of identical twins. The study's findings and limits: Memory repertoires showed no such pattern, whereas abundant cord blood beta clonotypes carried fewer insertions. Sharing of beta out-of-frame sequences by twins showed a weaker excess. Interpretation of the results relied on cross-sectional statistical analysis and not on following the same donors.

The V gene lost 4 bases and the J gene lost 7 bases, with 15 bases spanning the gap. This CDR3 is 14 amino acids long. Per the germline V gene, CDR1 is SGHNT and CDR2 is YYREEE (reference sequence). A further study also used this sample, focusing on yellow fever vaccine responses in identical twins.

The J gene is TRBJ2-1, the V gene TRBV5-4, with D possibly TRBD1 on 6 matching bases. The TCR originated in a woman aged 18-30 years in good health. The sequencing input was CD4+ T cells sorted from blood. For the CDR3, the DNA is TGTGCCAGCAGCAAGGACAGCATTTCGAATGAGCAGTTCTTC. Translating gives CASSKDSISNEQFF.